This T cell receptor beta chain was recovered during a study of early T cells in non-severe SARS-CoV-2 infection. This clonotype was recorded many times. Separate cDNA molecules each had unique molecular identifiers attached to them. TCRdb ran MiXCR on the 5' RACE reads and lists one entry per CDR3 protein. Of roughly 50,000 distinct CDR3 sequences in the sample, about 5.6% were seen once. The sequence came from an adult who was a healthcare worker with PCR-confirmed SARS-CoV-2 infection or an uninfected control (not recorded which). The sequenced sample was whole blood.

The DNA for the CDR3 is TGTGCCAGCAGCTTAGGAGAGGGATCCTCTGGGGCCAACGTCCTGACTTTC. Translated, it gives CASSLGEGSSGANVLTF. The chain employs TRBV5-8 and TRBJ2-6, with D perhaps matching TRBD2 (5 bases). The CDR3 consists of 17 residues. V shed 2 bases and J shed 0 bases, with 12 bases lying between them. From germline, CDR1 is SGHTS and CDR2 YDEGEE.